These 16 T cell receptor beta chains were sequenced from one sample in a study of patients and donors after allogeneic stem cell transplantation. TCRdb called the RT-PCR reads again in MiXCR, with one record for every CDR3 protein. Found here are some 150,000 distinct CDR3 sequences, 30% to 45% of them singletons; the top ten hold around half. The sample was blood, either unsorted or a sorted T cell fraction (not recorded which). The source of these receptors is a human donor who was either an allogeneic HSCT recipient or a stem cell or donor lymphocyte infusion donor (not recorded which). It is not recorded whose cells these are; they may come from a transplant donor.

There are a few counts of this clonotype. This rearrangement joins TRBV28 to TRBJ1-1; a possible D gene is TRBD1 (6 bases). V was pared by 1 base and J by 4 bases, with 13 bases between. Germline CDR1 reads MDHEN; CDR2 reads SYDVKM. The CDR3 covers 15 residues. DNA for the CDR3: TGTGCCAGCAGTTTATATGCAGGGGAGGGCACTGAAGCTTTCTTT. This sequence encodes CASSLYAGEGTEAFF.

V is TRBV5-1 and J is TRBJ2-4; perhaps TRBD2 as D (6 bases). V shed 3 bases and J shed 8 bases, with 9 bases lying between them. This CDR3 is built from 12 residues. Germline loops: CDR1 SGHRS, CDR2 YFSETQ. The CDR3: CASSYGGHIQYF. As DNA, the CDR3 is TGCGCCAGCAGCTACGGGGGTCACATTCAGTACTTC.

V usage is TRBV12-3 or TRBV12-4 and J usage is TRBJ1-2; a weak D match, TRBD1 (6 bases). This CDR3 has 14 residues. V lost 5 bases and J 8 bases, leaving 18 bases between the germline ends. The CDR3 here is CASSPHQTGSGYTF. The DNA of the CDR3 is TGTGCCAGCAGTCCGCACCAAACAGGGTCCGGCTACACCTTC.

This clonotype was seen a single time. J is TRBJ1-6 and V is TRBV7-2, with a possible D match to TRBD1 (5 bases). CDR3 size: 17 residues. Germline CDR1 is SGHTA and CDR2 is FQGNSA. Between the trimmed V and J ends, which lost 1 base and 3 bases, there was a span of 13 bases. The CDR3 region has the DNA TGTGCCAGCAGCTTAGGACGGTGGGGCCTCTATAATTCACCCCTCCACTTT. It specifies CASSLGRWGLYNSPLHF. Full variable domain (rest looked up from reference TRBV7-2 and TRBJ1-6): GAGVSQSPSNKVTEKGKDVELRCDPISGHTALYWYRQSLGQGLEFLIYFQGNSAPDKSGLPSDRFSAERTGGSVSTLTIQRTQQEDSAVYLCASSLGRWGLYNSPLHFGNGTRLTVT.

The rearrangement links TRBV10-3 to TRBJ1-1; possible D gene TRBD1, 5 bases. Germline-derived CDR1 and CDR2 are ENHRY and SYGVKD. The CDR3 consists of 13 residues. V shed 4 bases and J shed 3 bases, with 9 bases lying between them. CDR3 in amino acids: CAISVTGDTEAFF. The CDR3 region has the DNA TGTGCCATCAGTGTCACGGGGGACACTGAAGCTTTCTTT.

The chain recombines TRBV5-6 with TRBJ1-6; D is unclear. Germline CDR1 is SGHDT and CDR2 is YYEEEE. The CDR3 covers 14 residues. The V gene lost 3 bases and the J gene lost 9 bases, with 13 bases spanning the gap. CDR3 region: CASSSDGSISPLHF. The CDR3 coding sequence is TGTGCCAGCAGCTCGGACGGCTCCATTTCACCCCTCCACTTT.

The chain couples TRBV4-1 to TRBJ2-1; D is possibly TRBD1 (5 bases). Trimming pared 4 bases from V and 7 bases from J, leaving 11 bases between. Germline V gives CDR1 MGHRA, CDR2 YSYEKL. This CDR3 comprises 13 residues. CDR3 region: CASSRQPLNEQFF. In DNA, the CDR3 is TGCGCCAGCAGCCGACAGCCGCTGAATGAGCAGTTCTTC.

The gene calls are TRBV5-1 and TRBJ2-6; D gene ambiguous. From germline, CDR1 is SGHRS and CDR2 YFSETQ. This CDR3 has 19 amino acids. V was pared by 2 bases and J by 0 bases, with 18 bases between. As DNA, the CDR3 is TGCGCCAGCAGCTTCCCGTCTGCGCCCCCAATCTCTGGGGCCAACGTCCTGACTTTC. It is translated as CASSFPSAPPISGANVLTF. The complete variable domain, with remaining parts taken from reference TRBV5-1 and TRBJ2-6, reads KAGVTQTPRYLIKTRGQQVTLSCSPISGHRSVSWYQQTPGQGLQFLFEYFSETQRNKGNFPGRFSGRQFSNSRSEMNVSTLELGDSALYLCASSFPSAPPISGANVLTFGAGSRLTVL.

This clonotype has ten or more counts. In nucleotides, the CDR3 is TGCGCCAGCAGCGGTGGCTTGAACACTGAAGCTTTCTTT. The encoded protein is CASSGGLNTEAFF. This chain links TRBV5-1 with TRBJ1-1; D unclear. Trimming left V 4 bases short and J 0 bases short, with 7 bases between. The CDR3 has 13 amino acids. CDR1 and CDR2 (germline): SGHRS, YFSETQ. Complete variable domain (other parts from reference TRBV5-1 and TRBJ1-1): KAGVTQTPRYLIKTRGQQVTLSCSPISGHRSVSWYQQTPGQGLQFLFEYFSETQRNKGNFPGRFSGRQFSNSRSEMNVSTLELGDSALYLCASSGGLNTEAFFGQGTRLTVV.

The CDR3 here is CASSRDSLRNTEAFF. The CDR3 coding sequence is TGTGCCAGCAGCCGGGACAGCCTCAGGAACACTGAAGCTTTCTTT. The V gene is TRBV6-5, the J gene TRBJ1-1, with TRBD1 matching over 7 bases. The length of the CDR3 is 15 residues. Germline assignment: CDR1 MNHEY and CDR2 SVGAGI. V lost 6 bases, J lost 1 base, and 8 bases stayed unmatched.

This clonotype was seen a few times. This sequence joins TRBV2 and TRBJ1-3; D not resolved. Trimming stripped 6 bases from V and 0 bases from J, with 9 bases between. This CDR3 comprises 14 residues. Germline V lookup: CDR1 SNHLY, CDR2 FYNNEI. CDR3 residues: CASSPTLSGNTIYF. CDR3 sequence (DNA): TGTGCCAGCAGCCCTACCCTCTCTGGAAACACCATATATTTT.

In nucleotides, the CDR3 is TGCAGTGCTATTATAATGGGGAACACTGAAGCTTTCTTT. Translated, it gives CSAIIMGNTEAFF. The V and J genes are TRBV20-1 and TRBJ1-1; no clear D gene. The CDR3 sequence is 13 residues long. The germline gives CDR1 DFQATT, CDR2 SNEGSKA (reference sequence). V was trimmed by 4 bases and J by 1 base, leaving 10 bases between them.

The chain recombines TRBV6-5 with TRBJ2-1, with D unclear. Trimming took 8 bases from V and 7 from J, leaving 6 bases between them. Per the germline V gene, CDR1 is MNHEY and CDR2 is SVGAGI. CDR3 length: 10 amino acids. The CDR3 DNA reads as TGTGCCAGCGGCAGAAATGAGCAGTTCTTC. This encodes CASGRNEQFF.

This clonotype was seen just once. The chain employs TRBV3-1 and TRBJ1-2; D unresolved. Germline values: CDR1 LGHDT, CDR2 YNNKEL (reference sequence). The CDR3 length is 17 residues. Trimming cost V 0 bases and J 4 bases, with 18 bases left between them. For the CDR3, the DNA is TGTGCCAGCAGCCAAGATCCAGCGGGCGTAGGTCTCTATGGCTACACCTTC. Encoded protein: CASSQDPAGVGLYGYTF.

V usage is TRBV20-1 and J usage is TRBJ1-2, with TRBD1 identical over 7 bases. Trimming at V came to 1 base and at J to 4 bases, leaving 9 bases not matched to a gene. There are 15 residues in the CDR3. Germline lookup yields CDR1 DFQATT and CDR2 SNEGSKA (reference sequence). This CDR3 reads CSARGETGLGYGYTF. CDR3 nucleotides: TGCAGTGCTAGAGGGGAGACAGGGCTCGGCTATGGCTACACCTTC.

The chain is built from TRBV12-3 or TRBV12-4 and TRBJ1-2; 7 positions agree with TRBD1. The CDR3 is made up of 15 amino acids. V shed 6 bases, J shed 0 bases, and the junction held 7 bases outside the gene matches. This CDR3 reads CASSVQGRPNYGYTF. Here the CDR3 DNA reads TGTGCCAGCAGCGTACAGGGGAGACCTAACTATGGCTACACCTTC.